One sample yielded the 3 T cell receptor beta chains listed below, sequenced in a study of post-analysis software for immune sequencing data. Sequencing libraries made from TCR beta cDNA carried unique molecular identifiers. TCRdb used MiXCR to reprocess the PCR reads, holding one entry per CDR3 protein. The sample comprises about 770,000 distinct CDR3 sequences, 35% to 55% of which are singletons, and roughly 4.4% rests with the top ten. Overall study findings and caveats: About five TRBV segments, including TRBV5-6, TRBV5-1 and TRBV20-1, were more frequent in patients than controls.

For these receptors, no antigen is known. Source material: blood. All receptors derive from a girl under 18 with multiple sclerosis.

This rearrangement joins TRBV6-5 to TRBJ2-7; 7 bases fit TRBD2. The germline gives CDR1 MNHEY, CDR2 SVGAGI. The CDR3 has 18 residues. With 2 bases clipped from V and 2 bases from J, the junction kept 15 bases outside the gene matches. CDR3 region: CASSYPRQILADPYEQYF. The CDR3 coding sequence is TGTGCCAGCAGTTACCCGAGACAGATTCTAGCGGACCCCTACGAGCAGTACTTC.

This sequence joins TRBV7-9 and TRBJ1-5, with TRBD1 matching 8 bases. Germline values: CDR1 SEHNR, CDR2 FQNEAQ (reference sequence). The CDR3 contains 14 residues. V dropped 1 base and J dropped 6; count of bases not matched to a gene: 2. This chain's CDR3 is CASSLGDRRQPQHF. The CDR3 DNA follows: TGTGCCAGCAGCTTAGGGGACAGGCGTCAGCCCCAGCATTTT.

For the CDR3, the DNA is TGCAGCGCCCTCGGCCGGCGGGACAGTAATTTCCCTGAAGCTTTCTTT. This codes for CSALGRRDSNFPEAFF. The rearrangement uses TRBV29-1 and TRBJ1-1; TRBD1 matches 7 bases. The ends lost 7 bases at V and 6 bases at J; junction bases unmatched: 20. Germline CDR1 and CDR2: SQVTM and ANQGSEA. The length of the CDR3 is 16 residues. Drawing the rest from reference TRBV29-1 and TRBJ1-1, the complete variable domain is SAVISQKPSRDICQRGTSLTIQCQVDSQVTMMFWYRQQPGQSLTLIATANQGSEATYESGFVIDKFPISRPNLTFSTLTVSNMSPEDSSIYLCSALGRRDSNFPEAFFGQGTRLTVV.